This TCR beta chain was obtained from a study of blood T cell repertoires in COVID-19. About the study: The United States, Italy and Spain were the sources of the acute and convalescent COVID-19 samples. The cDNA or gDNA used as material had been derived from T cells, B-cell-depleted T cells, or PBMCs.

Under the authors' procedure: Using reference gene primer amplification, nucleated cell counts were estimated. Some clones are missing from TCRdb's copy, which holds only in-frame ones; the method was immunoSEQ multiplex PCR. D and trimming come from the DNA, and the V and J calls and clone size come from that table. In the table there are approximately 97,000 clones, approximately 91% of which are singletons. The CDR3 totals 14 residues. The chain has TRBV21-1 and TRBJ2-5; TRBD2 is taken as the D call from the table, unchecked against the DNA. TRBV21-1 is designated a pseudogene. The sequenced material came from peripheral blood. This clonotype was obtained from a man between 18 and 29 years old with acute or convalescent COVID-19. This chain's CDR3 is CASSKVDYQETQYF. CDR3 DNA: TGTGCCAGCAGCAAAGTAGACTACCAAGAGACCCAGTACTTC.